This T cell receptor beta chain is drawn from a study of cytomegalovirus exposure and HLA in healthy donors. Across the whole study: Genotyping showed around four fifths of 398 donors falling in the Caucasian-associated ancestry cluster. Overall study findings and caveats: Reportedly, fewer N-insertions than the approximately 650-donor mean appeared in an Asian-associated ancestry cluster in a later analysis.

Primers included in the PCR were 60 Vbeta and 13 Jbeta primers. Libraries were prepared by immunoSEQ multiplex PCR; TCRdb keeps only in-frame clonotypes and omits some of them. Here the sample spans more than 150,000 clones, 77% being singletons. The ends lost 4 bases at V and 0 bases at J; junction bases unmatched: 6. The germline gives CDR1 SGHNT, CDR2 YYREEE (reference sequence). CDR3 length: 15 amino acids. This clone was counted a few times. Its antigen is not identified. This chain joins TRBV5-4 and TRBJ1-1; 7 bases are shared with TRBD1. The source material was PBMCs. The TCR was taken from a man between 18 and 29 years old in good health and CMV-seronegative. CDR3 sequence reads: CASSPRQGMNTEAFF. CDR3 coding DNA: TGTGCCAGCAGCCCCCGACAGGGAATGAACACTGAAGCTTTCTTT.